These 2 T cell receptor beta chains originate from one sample sequenced in a study of T-cell reconstitution after alpha-beta-depleted transplantation in children. Preparation of the TCRbeta library involved a method that used unique molecular identifiers. TCRdb ran MiXCR on the PCR reads and lists one entry per CDR3 protein. The data show under 300,000 distinct CDR3 sequences, about 9.9% seen once. The input for sequencing was peripheral blood, taken 180 days after TCRalphabeta/CD19-depleted stem cell transplant. These TCRs come from a male patient aged 2 to 9 who had a stem cell transplant for chronic granulomatous disease, so the T cells may come from the graft donor.

On this clonotype itself: This may stem from a read error, because a much larger clone lies one nucleotide away. The chain is built from TRBV3-1 and TRBJ2-3; D is possibly TRBD2 (5 bases). Germline-derived CDR1 and CDR2 are LGHDT and YNNKEL (reference sequence). The CDR3 contains 15 residues. In DNA, the CDR3 is TGTGCCAGCAGCCCCAGCGGAATTAGCACAAATACGCAGTATTTT. It specifies CASSPSGISTNTQYF.

The J gene is TRBJ2-7, the V gene TRBV19, with D possibly matching TRBD1 (6 bases). Between the trimmed V and J ends, which lost 5 bases and 7 bases, there was a span of 15 bases. Germline CDR1 and CDR2: LNHDA and SQIVND (reference sequence). This CDR3 is built from 13 residues. CDR3 protein: CASSLTPGVEQYF. The DNA for the CDR3 is TGTGCCAGTAGTCTGACTCCAGGGGTGGAGCAGTACTTC. The full variable domain, rest sourced from reference TRBV19 and TRBJ2-7, is DGGITQSPKYLFRKEGQNVTLSCEQNLNHDAMYWYRQDPGQGLRLIYYSQIVNDFQKGDIAEGYSVSREKKESFPLTVTSAQKNPTAFYLCASSLTPGVEQYFGPGTRLTVT.